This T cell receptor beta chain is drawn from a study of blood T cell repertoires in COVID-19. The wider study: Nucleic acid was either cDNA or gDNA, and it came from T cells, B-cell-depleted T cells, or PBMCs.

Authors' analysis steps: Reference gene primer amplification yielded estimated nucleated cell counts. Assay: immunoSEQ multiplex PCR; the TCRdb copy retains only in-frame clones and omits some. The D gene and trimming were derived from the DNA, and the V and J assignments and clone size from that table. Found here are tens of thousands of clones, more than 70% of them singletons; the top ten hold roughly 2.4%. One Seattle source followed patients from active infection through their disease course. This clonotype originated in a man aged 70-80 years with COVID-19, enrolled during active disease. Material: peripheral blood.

CDR3 in amino acids: CASSRTGTPKETQYF. The CDR3 DNA sequence: TGTGCCAGCAGCCGGACAGGAACGCCGAAAGAGACCCAGTACTTC. V usage is TRBV6-4 and J usage is TRBJ2-5; 7 nucleotides match TRBD1. The trim removed 6 bases at V and 3 bases at J, leaving 10 bases unmatched. The germline V gene has CDR1 MRHNA and CDR2 SNTAGT. This CDR3 is 15 amino acids long.